This T cell receptor (beta chain) stems from a study of T cell responses to AZD1222 COVID-19 vaccine. General study results and limits: Baseline seropositivity occurred in only six or seven AZD1222 recipients.

TCRdb keeps only in-frame clones here, not all; method: immunoSEQ multiplex PCR. In the table there are tens of thousands of clones, around 90% of which are singletons. Timing groups of about 4 and about 12 weeks for second doses were pooled. As concerns this clone: Its antigen remains unidentified.

This CDR3 region has 15 residues. Between the trimmed V and J ends, which lost 2 bases and 0 bases, there was a span of 9 bases. Per the germline V gene, CDR1 is SGHTA and CDR2 is FQGNSA. The sample was peripheral blood, taken 28 days after the second AZD1222 dose. The V and J genes are TRBV7-2 and TRBJ2-3; TRBD2 is a possible D gene (6 bases). The TCR sequence derives from an adult who received the AZD1222 COVID-19 vaccine. This chain's CDR3 is CASSLSGDSTDTQYF. CDR3 nucleotides: TGTGCCAGCAGCTTATCGGGGGACAGCACAGATACGCAGTATTTT.